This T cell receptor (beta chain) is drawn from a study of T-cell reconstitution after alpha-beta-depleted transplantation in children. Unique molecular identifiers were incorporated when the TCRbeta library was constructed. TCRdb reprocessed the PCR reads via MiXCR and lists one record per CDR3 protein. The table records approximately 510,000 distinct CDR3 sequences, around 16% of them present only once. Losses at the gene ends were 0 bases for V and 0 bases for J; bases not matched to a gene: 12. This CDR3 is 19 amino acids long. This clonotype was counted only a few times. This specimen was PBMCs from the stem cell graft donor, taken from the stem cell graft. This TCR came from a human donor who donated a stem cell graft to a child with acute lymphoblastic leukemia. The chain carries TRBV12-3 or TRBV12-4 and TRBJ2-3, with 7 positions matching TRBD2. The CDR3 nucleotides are TGTGCCAGCAGTTTAGCCGACCGTTATACGGGAGGAAGCACAGATACGCAGTATTTT. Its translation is CASSLADRYTGGSTDTQYF.